This TCR beta chain emerged from a study of long-term antiretroviral therapy in people with HIV. Study-level points and caveats: All time points showed a repertoire dominated by clones expanded before ART.

Samples were assayed with immunoSEQ v3.0 at survey level. Sequencing used immunoSEQ multiplex PCR; TCRdb keeps in-frame clones, though not all of them. The profile covers approximately 25,000 clones, with more than 75% appearing a single time and almost 5% taken by the ten largest. Details on this clone: Its antigen is not identified.

Germline assignment: CDR1 ENHRY and CDR2 SYGVKD. The CDR3 runs to 15 residues. V trimming: 5 bases; J trimming: 1 base; junction bases outside the gene matches: 5. From each donor, at least one pre-ART PBMC sample and at least two post-ART PBMC samples were obtained. This receptor was identified in a woman aged 35 to 49 with HIV. The sample was unsorted PBMCs, taken 0.5 years after starting antiretroviral therapy. The rearrangement uses TRBV10-3 and TRBJ1-3; 7 bases are shared with TRBD1. Here the CDR3 DNA reads TGTGCCATCAGTAGACAGGGAAAATCTGGAAACACCATATATTTT. This codes for CAISRQGKSGNTIYF.